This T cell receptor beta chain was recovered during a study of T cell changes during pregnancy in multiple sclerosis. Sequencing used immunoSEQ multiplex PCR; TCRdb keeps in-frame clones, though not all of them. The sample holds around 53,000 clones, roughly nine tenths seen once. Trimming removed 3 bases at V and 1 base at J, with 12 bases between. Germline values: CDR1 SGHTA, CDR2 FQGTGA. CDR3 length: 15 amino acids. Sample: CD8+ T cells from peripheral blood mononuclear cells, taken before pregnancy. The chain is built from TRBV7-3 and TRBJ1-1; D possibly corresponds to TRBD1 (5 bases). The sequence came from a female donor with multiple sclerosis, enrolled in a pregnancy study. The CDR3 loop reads CASSFIRGTNTEAFF. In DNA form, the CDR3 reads TGTGCCAGCAGCTTCATTCGGGGGACGAACACTGAAGCTTTCTTT.